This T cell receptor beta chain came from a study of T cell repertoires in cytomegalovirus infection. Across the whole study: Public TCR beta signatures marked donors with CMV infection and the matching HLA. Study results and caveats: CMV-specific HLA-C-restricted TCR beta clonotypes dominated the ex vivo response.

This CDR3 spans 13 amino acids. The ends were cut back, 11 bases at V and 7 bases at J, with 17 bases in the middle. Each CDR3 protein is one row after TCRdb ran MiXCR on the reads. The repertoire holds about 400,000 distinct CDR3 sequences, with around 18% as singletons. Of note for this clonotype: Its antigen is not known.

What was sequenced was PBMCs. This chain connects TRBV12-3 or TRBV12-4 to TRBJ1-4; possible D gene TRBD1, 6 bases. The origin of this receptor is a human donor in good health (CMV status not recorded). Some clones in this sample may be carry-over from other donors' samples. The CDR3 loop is CASRGQGIEKLFF. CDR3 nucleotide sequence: TGTGCCTCTCGAGGGCAGGGGATTGAAAAACTGTTTTTT.